The subject of this entry is one T cell receptor beta chain. Its antigen is as yet unknown. Using its own MiXCR run on the RT-PCR reads, TCRdb lists one record per CDR3 protein. The table lists roughly 500,000 distinct CDR3 sequences, around 25% of them singletons. The germline gives CDR1 MDHEN, CDR2 SYDVKM. Trimming stripped 2 bases from V and 3 bases from J, with 11 bases between. The CDR3 totals 15 residues. This sample was taken from a study of response to subunit inactivated influenza vaccine. Notes on the study in general: It was the authors' suggestion that each seasonal influenza vaccination recruits few new T cells.

This TCR came from a man between 50 and 59 years old who received an inactivated influenza vaccine. This sequence joins TRBV28 and TRBJ2-1; D is uncertain. The sequences come from CD4+ T cells sorted from PBMCs, collected more than 4 days after vaccination. CDR3 DNA sequence: TGTGCCAGCAGTTTAGCGGAGATGGACTACAATGAGCAGTTCTTC. Its translation: CASSLAEMDYNEQFF.